This is a list of T cell receptor beta chains from one sample in a study of graft-versus-host responses after intestinal transplantation. Produced via immunoSEQ multiplex PCR; TCRdb's table is partial and in-frame only. The table has around 100,000 clones, roughly 84% seen once. These TCRs' antigens remain unknown. The sample here was unstimulated CD4+ T cells sorted from spleen or lymph node cells, taken before transplant. These receptors all stem from a human donor who was the organ donor for an intestinal transplant. CDR3s include the opening cysteine and the closing phenylalanine or tryptophan. The order of the fields is V gene, D gene, clone size, J gene, CDR3 DNA, CDR3 protein. D genes are given only for firm matches. The size field is filled for only some rows; it gives once, few, many or a size class.

TRBV7-9	NA	NA	TRBJ2-3	TGTGCCAGCAGATGGGCGGGGATCACAGATACGCAGTATTTT	CASRWAGITDTQYF
TRBV5-1	TRBD1	NA	TRBJ1-1	TGCGCCAGCAGCTTGAGGCCGATACAGGGGAGGTTGAACACTGAAGCTTTCTTT	CASSLRPIQGRLNTEAFF
TRBV7-3	NA	NA	TRBJ2-1	TGTGCCAGCAGCTTAAGAGGGACAAGCTACAATGAGCAGTTCTTC	CASSLRGTSYNEQFF
TRBV9	NA	NA	TRBJ1-5	TGTGCCAGCAGCGTAGGCCCGGCCTATCAGCCCCAGCATTTT	CASSVGPAYQPQHF
TRBV28	NA	NA	TRBJ1-5	TGTGCCAGCAGTTCCCTGGAGGGCGCGCGCAATCAGCCCCAGCATTTT	CASSSLEGARNQPQHF
TRBV2	NA	NA	TRBJ2-3	TGTGCCAGCAGTCTTGCTGGTATGCGCACAGATACGCAGTATTTT	CASSLAGMRTDTQYF
TRBV19	NA	NA	TRBJ1-5	TGTGCCAGTAGTGGAGGGGGTAGCAATCAGCCCCAGCATTTT	CASSGGGSNQPQHF
TRBV5-1	NA	NA	TRBJ1-2	TGCGCCAGCAGCTTGGAAGCGACAGGATCTCTGGGTAGCTACACCTTC	CASSLEATGSLGSYTF
TRBV7-2	NA	NA	TRBJ1-2	TGTGCCAGCAGCTCCCCGGGCATCTCTGGCTACACCTTC	CASSSPGISGYTF
TRBV10-1	NA	NA	TRBJ1-2	TGCGCCAGCAGTGACACTAACTATGGCTACACCTTC	CASSDTNYGYTF
TRBV2	NA	NA	TRBJ2-5	TGTGCCAGCAGTGTTGGGTTTTTCGGGGAGACCCAGTACTTC	CASSVGFFGETQYF
TRBV18	NA	NA	TRBJ1-6	TGTGCCAGCTCACCACCGGCAAGCTCCTATAATTCACCCCTCCACTTT	CASSPPASSYNSPLHF
TRBV4-2	TRBD2	few	TRBJ2-7	TGTGCCAGCAGCCGGACTAGCGGGGGGGCCGAGCAGTACTTC	CASSRTSGGAEQYF
TRBV30	NA	NA	TRBJ2-7	TGTGCCTGGAGTCGAACTTTAAGCTCCTACGAGCAGTACTTC	CAWSRTLSSYEQYF